This T cell receptor (beta chain) was sequenced during a study of T-cell memory formation after mild COVID-19. TCRdb reanalysed the 5' RACE reads using MiXCR and keeps one entry per CDR3 protein. Among roughly 130,000 distinct CDR3 sequences listed, about 15% were seen once. This clonotype has a handful of counts. V lost 4 bases, J lost 15 bases, and 14 bases lay in between. The germline V gene has CDR1 SGHRS and CDR2 YFSETQ. The CDR3 spans 11 residues. Input material: PBMCs or a T cell subset sorted from them (not recorded which). The TCR sequence derives from a man aged 18 to 30 who had mild COVID-19 (a few samples of this study predate the infection). Cell type and time point are not known. This chain uses TRBV5-1 with TRBJ2-1, with a possible D match to TRBD2 (6 bases). The chain's CDR3 is CASSGASEAFF. In DNA, the CDR3 is TGCGCCAGCAGCGGAGCTAGCGAGGCGTTCTTC. Full variable domain (rest looked up from reference TRBV5-1 and TRBJ2-1): KAGVTQTPRYLIKTRGQQVTLSCSPISGHRSVSWYQQTPGQGLQFLFEYFSETQRNKGNFPGRFSGRQFSNSRSEMNVSTLELGDSALYLCASSGASEAFFGPGTRLTVL.